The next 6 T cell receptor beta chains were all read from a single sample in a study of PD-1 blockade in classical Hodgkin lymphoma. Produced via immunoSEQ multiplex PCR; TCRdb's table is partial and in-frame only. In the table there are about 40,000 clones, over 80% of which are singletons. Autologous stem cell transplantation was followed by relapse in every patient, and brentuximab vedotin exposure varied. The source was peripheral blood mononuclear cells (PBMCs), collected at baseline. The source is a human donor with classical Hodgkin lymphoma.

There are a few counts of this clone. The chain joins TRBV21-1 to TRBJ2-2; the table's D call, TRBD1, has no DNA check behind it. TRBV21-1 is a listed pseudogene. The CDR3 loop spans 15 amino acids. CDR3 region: CASSKSLTNTGELFF. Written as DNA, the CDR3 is TGTGCCAGCAGCAAAAGTTTAACAAACACCGGGGAGCTGTTTTTT.

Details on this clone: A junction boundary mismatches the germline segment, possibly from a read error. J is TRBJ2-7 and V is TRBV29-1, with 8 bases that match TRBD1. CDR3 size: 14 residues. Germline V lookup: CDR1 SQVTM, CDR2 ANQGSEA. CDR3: CSARRGTGSSEQYF. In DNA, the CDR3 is TGCAGTGCCAGAAGGGGGACAGGATCCTCCGAGCAGTACTTC.

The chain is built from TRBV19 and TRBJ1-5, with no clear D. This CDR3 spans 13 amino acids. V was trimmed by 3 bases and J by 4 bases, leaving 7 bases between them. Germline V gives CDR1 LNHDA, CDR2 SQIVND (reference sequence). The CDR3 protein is CASSMFLNQPQHF. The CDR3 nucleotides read TGTGCCAGTAGTATGTTTCTGAATCAGCCCCAGCATTTT.

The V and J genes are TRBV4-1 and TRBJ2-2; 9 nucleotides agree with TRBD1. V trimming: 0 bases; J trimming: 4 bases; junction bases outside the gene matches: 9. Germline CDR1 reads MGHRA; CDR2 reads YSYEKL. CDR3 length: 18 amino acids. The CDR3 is CASSQEPLTGGFTGELFF. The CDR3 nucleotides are TGCGCCAGCAGCCAAGAGCCGCTGACAGGGGGGTTCACCGGGGAGCTGTTTTTT.

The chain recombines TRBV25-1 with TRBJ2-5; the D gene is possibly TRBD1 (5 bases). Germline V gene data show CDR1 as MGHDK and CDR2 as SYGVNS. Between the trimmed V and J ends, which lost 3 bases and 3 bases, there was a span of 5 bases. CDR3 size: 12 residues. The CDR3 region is CASSDREETQYF. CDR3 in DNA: TGTGCCAGCAGTGACAGGGAAGAGACCCAGTACTTC.

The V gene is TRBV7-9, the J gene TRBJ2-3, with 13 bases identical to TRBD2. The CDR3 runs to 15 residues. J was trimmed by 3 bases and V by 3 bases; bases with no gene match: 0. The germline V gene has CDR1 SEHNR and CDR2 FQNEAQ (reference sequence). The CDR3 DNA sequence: TGTGCCAGCAGCTTGACTAGCGGGAGGACAGATACGCAGTATTTT. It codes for CASSLTSGRTDTQYF.